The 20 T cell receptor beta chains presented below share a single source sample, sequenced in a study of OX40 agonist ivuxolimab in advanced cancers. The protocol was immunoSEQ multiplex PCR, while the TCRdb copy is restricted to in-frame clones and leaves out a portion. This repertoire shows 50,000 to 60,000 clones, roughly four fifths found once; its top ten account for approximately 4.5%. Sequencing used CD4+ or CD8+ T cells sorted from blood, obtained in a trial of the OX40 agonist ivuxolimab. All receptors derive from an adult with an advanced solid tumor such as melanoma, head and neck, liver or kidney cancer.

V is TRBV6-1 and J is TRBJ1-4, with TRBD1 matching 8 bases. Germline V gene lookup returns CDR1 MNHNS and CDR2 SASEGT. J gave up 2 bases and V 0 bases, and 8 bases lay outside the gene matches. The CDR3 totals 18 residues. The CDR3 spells CASSEAVGQGATNEKLFF. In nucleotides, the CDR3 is TGTGCCAGCAGTGAAGCGGTTGGGCAGGGGGCGACTAATGAAAAACTGTTTTTT.

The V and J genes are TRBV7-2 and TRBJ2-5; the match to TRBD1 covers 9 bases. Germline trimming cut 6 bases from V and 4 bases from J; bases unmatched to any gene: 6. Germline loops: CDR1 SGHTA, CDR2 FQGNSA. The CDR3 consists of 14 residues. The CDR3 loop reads CASSRYRGPETQYF. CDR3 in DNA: TGTGCCAGCAGTCGATACAGGGGGCCAGAGACCCAGTACTTC.

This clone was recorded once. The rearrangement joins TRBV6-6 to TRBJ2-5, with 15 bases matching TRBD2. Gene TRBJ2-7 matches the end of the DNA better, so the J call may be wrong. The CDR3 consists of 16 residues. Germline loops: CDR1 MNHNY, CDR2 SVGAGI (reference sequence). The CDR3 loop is CASSYPTGLAGGEQYF. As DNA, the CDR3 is TGTGCCAGCAGTTACCCAACGGGACTAGCGGGAGGCGAGCAGTACTTC.

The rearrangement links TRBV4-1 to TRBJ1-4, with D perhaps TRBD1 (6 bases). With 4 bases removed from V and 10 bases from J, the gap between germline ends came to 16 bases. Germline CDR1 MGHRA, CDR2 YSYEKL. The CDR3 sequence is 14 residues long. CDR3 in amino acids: CASSLGGRFGKLFF. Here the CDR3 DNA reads TGCGCCAGCAGCCTTGGGGGGCGCTTTGGAAAACTGTTTTTT.

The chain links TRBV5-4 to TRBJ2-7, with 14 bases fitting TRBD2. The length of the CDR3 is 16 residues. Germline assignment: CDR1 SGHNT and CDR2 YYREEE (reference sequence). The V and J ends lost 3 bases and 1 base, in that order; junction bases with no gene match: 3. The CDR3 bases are TGTGCCAGCAGCTCAAGACTAGCGGGAGGGTCCTACGAGCAGTACTTC. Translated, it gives CASSSRLAGGSYEQYF.

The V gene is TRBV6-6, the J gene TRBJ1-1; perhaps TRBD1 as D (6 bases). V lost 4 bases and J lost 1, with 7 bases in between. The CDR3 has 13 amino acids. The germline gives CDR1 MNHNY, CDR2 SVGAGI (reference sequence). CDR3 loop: CASSSQGNTEAFF. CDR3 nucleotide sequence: TGTGCCAGCAGTTCACAGGGGAACACTGAAGCTTTCTTT.

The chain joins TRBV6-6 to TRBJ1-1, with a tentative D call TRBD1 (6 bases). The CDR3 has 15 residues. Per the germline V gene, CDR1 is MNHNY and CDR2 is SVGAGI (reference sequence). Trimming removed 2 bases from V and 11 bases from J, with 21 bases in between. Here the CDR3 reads CASSYPDSGPAVAFF. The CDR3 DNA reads TGTGCCAGCAGTTACCCGGACAGTGGCCCGGCAGTGGCTTTCTTT.

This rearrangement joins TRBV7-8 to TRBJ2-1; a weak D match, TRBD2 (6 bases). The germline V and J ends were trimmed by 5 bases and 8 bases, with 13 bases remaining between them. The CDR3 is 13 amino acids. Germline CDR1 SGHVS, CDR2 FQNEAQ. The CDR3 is CASSLPGVHEQFF. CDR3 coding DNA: TGTGCCAGCAGCCTCCCGGGGGTACATGAGCAGTTCTTC.

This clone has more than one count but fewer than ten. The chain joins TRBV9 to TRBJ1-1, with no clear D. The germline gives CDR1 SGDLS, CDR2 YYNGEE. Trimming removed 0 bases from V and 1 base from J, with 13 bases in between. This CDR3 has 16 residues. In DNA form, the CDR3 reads TGTGCCAGCAGCGTAGTCGGCGTCGCACCGAACACTGAAGCTTTCTTT. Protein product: CASSVVGVAPNTEAFF.

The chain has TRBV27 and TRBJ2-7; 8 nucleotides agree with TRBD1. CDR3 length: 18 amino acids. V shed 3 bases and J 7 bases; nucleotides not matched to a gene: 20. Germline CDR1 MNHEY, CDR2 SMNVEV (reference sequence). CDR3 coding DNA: TGTGCCAGCAGTTTCTGGATCGGGGTTCAGGGGGCGCCTAGTGAGCAGTACTTC. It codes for CASSFWIGVQGAPSEQYF.

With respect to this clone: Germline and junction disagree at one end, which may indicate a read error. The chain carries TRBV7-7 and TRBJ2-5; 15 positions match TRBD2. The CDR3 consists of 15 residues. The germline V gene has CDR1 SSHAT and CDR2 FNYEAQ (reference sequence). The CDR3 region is CASSEGLAGGETQYF. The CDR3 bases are TGTGCTAGCAGCGAGGGACTAGCGGGGGGCGAGACCCAGTACTTC.

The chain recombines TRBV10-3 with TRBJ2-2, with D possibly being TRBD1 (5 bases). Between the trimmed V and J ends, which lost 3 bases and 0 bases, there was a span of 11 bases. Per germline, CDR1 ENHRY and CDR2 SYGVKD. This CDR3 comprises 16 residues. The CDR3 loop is CAISDQGYPNTGELFF. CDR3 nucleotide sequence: TGTGCCATCAGTGACCAGGGTTACCCGAACACCGGGGAGCTGTTTTTT.

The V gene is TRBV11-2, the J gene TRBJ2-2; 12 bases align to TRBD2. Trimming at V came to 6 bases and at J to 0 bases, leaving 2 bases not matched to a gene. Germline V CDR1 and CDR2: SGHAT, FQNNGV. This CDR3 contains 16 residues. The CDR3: CASRSSGRANTGELFF. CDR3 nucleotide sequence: TGTGCCAGCAGGTCTAGCGGGAGGGCGAACACCGGGGAGCTGTTTTTT.

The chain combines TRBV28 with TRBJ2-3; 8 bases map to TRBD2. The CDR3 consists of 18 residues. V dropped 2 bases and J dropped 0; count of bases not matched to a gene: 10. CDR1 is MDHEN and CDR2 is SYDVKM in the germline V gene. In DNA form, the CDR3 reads TGTGCCAGCAGTTTAATGGTCGGGGCTAGCGGGAGCACAGATACGCAGTATTTT. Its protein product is CASSLMVGASGSTDTQYF.

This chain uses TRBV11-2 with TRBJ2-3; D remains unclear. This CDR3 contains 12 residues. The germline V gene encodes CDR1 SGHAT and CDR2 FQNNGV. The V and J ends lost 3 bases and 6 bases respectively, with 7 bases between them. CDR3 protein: CASSFSDDTQYF. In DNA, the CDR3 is TGTGCCAGCAGCTTCAGCGACGATACGCAGTATTTT. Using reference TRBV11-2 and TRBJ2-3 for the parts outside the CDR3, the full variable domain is EAGVAQSPRYKIIEKRQSVAFWCNPISGHATLYWYQQILGQGPKLLIQFQNNGVVDDSQLPKDRFSAERLKGVDSTLKIQPAKLEDSAVYLCASSFSDDTQYFGPGTRLTVL.

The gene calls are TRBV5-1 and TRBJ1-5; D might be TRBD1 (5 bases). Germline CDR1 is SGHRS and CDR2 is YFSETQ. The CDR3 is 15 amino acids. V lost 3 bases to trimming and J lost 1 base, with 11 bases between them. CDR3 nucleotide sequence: TGCGCCAGCAGCTCGGACGGGGGGAGCAATCAGCCCCAGCATTTT. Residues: CASSSDGGSNQPQHF. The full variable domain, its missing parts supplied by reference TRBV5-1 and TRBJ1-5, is KAGVTQTPRYLIKTRGQQVTLSCSPISGHRSVSWYQQTPGQGLQFLFEYFSETQRNKGNFPGRFSGRQFSNSRSEMNVSTLELGDSALYLCASSSDGGSNQPQHFGDGTRLSIL.

The CDR3 coding sequence is TGTGCCAGTAGTATAGCCCGGGACAGGGGACGCACCGGGGAGCTGTTTTTT. It yields the protein CASSIARDRGRTGELFF. The V and J genes are TRBV19 and TRBJ2-2, with 10 positions matching TRBD1. V shed 1 base and J 4 bases; nucleotides not matched to a gene: 6. This CDR3 contains 17 residues. The germline V gene has CDR1 LNHDA and CDR2 SQIVND (reference sequence).

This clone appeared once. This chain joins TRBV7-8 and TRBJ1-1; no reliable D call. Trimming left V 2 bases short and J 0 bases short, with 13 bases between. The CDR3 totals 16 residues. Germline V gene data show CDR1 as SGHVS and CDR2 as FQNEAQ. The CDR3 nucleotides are TGTGCCAGCAGCTTAAATTCTGGCGTCATGAACACTGAAGCTTTCTTT. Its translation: CASSLNSGVMNTEAFF.

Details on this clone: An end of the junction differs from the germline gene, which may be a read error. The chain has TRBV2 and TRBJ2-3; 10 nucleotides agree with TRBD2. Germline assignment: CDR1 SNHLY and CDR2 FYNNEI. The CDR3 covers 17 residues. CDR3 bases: TGTGCCATCAGTAGCGGGGGGACCATAGGGGCACTTGAAACGCAGTATTTT. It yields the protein CAISSGGTIGALETQYF.

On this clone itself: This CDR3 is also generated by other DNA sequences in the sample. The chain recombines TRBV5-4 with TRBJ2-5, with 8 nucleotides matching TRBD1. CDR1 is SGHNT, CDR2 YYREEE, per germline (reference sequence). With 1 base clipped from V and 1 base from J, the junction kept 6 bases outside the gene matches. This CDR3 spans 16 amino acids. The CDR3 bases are TGTGCCAGCAGCTTGTTCCAGGGGGCGACCCAAGAGACCCAGTACTTC. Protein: CASSLFQGATQETQYF.